This T cell receptor beta chain comes out of a study of blood T cells in healthy people across ages. Study background: T cells yielded about one barcoded beta molecule per two cells through template switching.

V was clipped by 5 bases and J by 4 bases, with 14 bases between them. CDR3 length equals 14 residues. The germline gives CDR1 MGHRA, CDR2 YSYEKL. At least 6 micrograms of total RNA were extracted per sample. The authors ran a second PCR of about 6 to 12 cycles using a sample-barcoded 5' primer and a J-beta primer mix. TCRdb processed the 5' RACE reads anew with MiXCR; each CDR3 protein has one entry. The top ten clones hold around 0.75% of a sample with over a million distinct CDR3 sequences, almost 25% of them seen once. These data also featured in a second study, about T cells of mothers and their children.

Sequencing input: blood. This sequence originates from a girl aged 2 to 9 in good health. This chain uses TRBV4-1 with TRBJ1-2, with D unclear. The CDR3 sequence: CASSDPDGSYGYTF. CDR3 coding DNA: TGCGCCAGCAGCGACCCCGACGGTTCCTATGGCTACACCTTC.